The sequence of this TCR beta chain was determined in a study of blood T cell repertoires in COVID-19 (dated by TCRdb to 2018 to 2021). Study-level background: Samples covering the acute and convalescent phases of COVID-19 were provided by collaborators in the United States, Italy and Spain. The dataset comprised deeply sampled blood TCRbeta repertoires from subjects exposed to, actively infected with, or recovered from COVID-19. A de-identified subject ID, COVID-19 status, age in years and sex were almost always included in the sample metadata. The samples were drawn from two sources: the first 160 participants of the ongoing ImmuneRACE study, and some 1,300 subjects contributed by 6 global collaborators. A freely available public database, intended as a resource for researchers studying the immune response to SARS-CoV-2, is where the repertoires were released. Where HLA class I and class II types were available, the types were taken from metadata supplied by the sample provider, not from assay-based typing. The material from the prospective study consisted of cDNA or gDNA derived from T cells, B-cell-depleted T cells, or PBMCs.

Paper-wide results and their limitations: Clinical and demographic metadata were provided uncurated, with the amount varying by source and participant.

Whole blood was collected in K2EDTA tubes by collaborating institutions according to the institutions' own protocols. Collaborator samples were shipped for TCRbeta analysis as frozen whole blood, isolated PBMCs, or DNA extracted from either sample type. This clone was seen only a few times. Its recognized antigen is unknown. Base quality data are lacking; no much larger clone is found one base away. The germline V gene gives CDR1 as WSHSY and CDR2 as SAAADI. Taken from cysteine to phenylalanine, the CDR3 has 15 residues. Of all the DNA, just the CDR3 is kept, 45 bases in frame from base 1. The germline ends are 13 bases apart after V is trimmed by 8 bases and J by 0 bases. TCRbeta CDR3 regions were amplified from genomic DNA using the immunoSEQ Assay, a bias-controlled multiplex PCR. The original pipeline was this. Within the assay, amplification of reference gene primers was used to estimate how many nucleated cells each sample contained. To quantify the absolute abundance of each unique TCRbeta CDR3 rearrangement, sequence reads were collapsed and filtered. Productive Simpson clonality was computed per sample as the square root of Simpson's diversity index over productive rearrangements. TCRdb took this table from immuneACCESS and kept in-frame rearrangements with V and J called. Such tables lack part of the clones; where checked against another copy, unresolved V genes explain under half of the gap, and the rest is unexplained. V and J calls and clone size are copied from that table; D and trimming were computed from the DNA. The sample records about 150,000 clones, around nine tenths of which are singletons. The ten largest clonotypes hold 10% of the sample.

The receptor was derived from a man between 60 and 70 years old with active or convalescent COVID-19. The sample consisted of peripheral blood. This sequence uses TRBV10-2 and TRBJ2-2, and perhaps TRBD2 as D gene, on 6 matching bases. The sequence in DNA is TGCGCCAGCGAGAGGGAGGCCGCGAACACCGGGGAGCTGTTTTTT. It codes for CASEREAANTGELFF.